The 16 T cell receptor beta chains below come from one sample, sequenced in a study of cytomegalovirus exposure and HLA in healthy donors. PCR was performed using 60 Vbeta and 13 Jbeta primers. The table came from immunoSEQ multiplex PCR; TCRdb's copy has only in-frame clones and leaves some out. The sample lists 90,000 to 120,000 clones; approximately 79% were seen once. The specimen was PBMCs. Receptor source: a young man in good health and CMV-seronegative.

The CDR3 nucleotides are TGTGCCAGCAGCCCAAGCGGGACAGGGCACCTTGAGCAGTTCTTC. Its translation is CASSPSGTGHLEQFF. The rearrangement uses TRBV7-3 and TRBJ2-1; 9 bases line up with TRBD1. This CDR3 is 15 amino acids long. The V segment lost 5 bases and the J segment 9 bases; nucleotides outside the gene matches: 11. The germline V gene has CDR1 SGHTA and CDR2 FQGTGA. The complete variable domain, with remaining parts taken from reference TRBV7-3 and TRBJ2-1, reads GAGVSQTPSNKVTEKGKYVELRCDPISGHTALYWYRQSLGQGPEFLIYFQGTGAADDSGLPNDRFFAVRPEGSVSTLKIQRTERGDSAVYLCASSPSGTGHLEQFFGPGTRLTVL.

The chain joins TRBV5-1 to TRBJ2-3, with TRBD1 matching 7 bases. The germline gives CDR1 SGHRS, CDR2 YFSETQ. Losses at the gene ends were 0 bases for V and 5 bases for J; bases not matched to a gene: 6. CDR3 length equals 15 residues. CDR3 protein: CASSLGQGGGDTQYF. The CDR3 DNA reads TGCGCCAGCAGCTTGGGACAGGGTGGGGGAGATACGCAGTATTTT.

In its sample, this clone was seen once. This chain links TRBV19 with TRBJ1-2; D unresolved. Deletions cut 10 bases from V and 4 bases from J, with 19 bases between. Germline V CDR1 and CDR2: LNHDA, SQIVND (reference sequence). This CDR3 is built from 14 residues. CDR3 sequence reads: CATLPLGSSYGYTF. The CDR3 region has the DNA TGTGCCACCCTACCTCTAGGGAGCAGCTATGGCTACACCTTC.

V is TRBV6-6 and J is TRBJ2-5, with 8 bases that match TRBD2. CDR3 length equals 15 residues. J was trimmed by 5 bases and V by 8 bases; bases with no gene match: 13. CDR1 is MNHNY and CDR2 is SVGAGI in the germline V gene (reference sequence). CDR3 sequence (DNA): TGTGCCAGCCGCATTGGGAGTAGCGGGGTGGAGACCCAGTACTTC. It yields the protein CASRIGSSGVETQYF.

The sample holds a few counts of this clone. V is TRBV4-3 and J is TRBJ1-2; 8 bases are a match to TRBD1. This CDR3 is built from 14 residues. Germline V lookup: CDR1 LGHNA, CDR2 YSLEER. V dropped 1 base and J dropped 3; count of bases not matched to a gene: 1. CDR3 amino acids: CASSQAGGYYGYTF. The CDR3 DNA sequence: TGCGCCAGCAGCCAAGCAGGGGGCTACTATGGCTACACCTTC.

The CDR3 here is CASSEDRGGYNEQFF. In DNA, the CDR3 is TGTGCCAGCAGTGAGGATCGGGGGGGCTACAATGAGCAGTTCTTC. The J gene is TRBJ2-1, the V gene TRBV2; 8 bases line up with TRBD2. The CDR3 spans 15 residues. V shed 3 bases, J shed 3 bases, and the junction held 4 bases outside the gene matches. Germline V gene data show CDR1 as SNHLY and CDR2 as FYNNEI.

The V call is TRBV29-1, the J call TRBJ1-2; D call uncertain. Germline assignment: CDR1 SQVTM and CDR2 ANQGSEA. The V gene lost 3 bases and the J gene lost 6 bases, with 11 bases spanning the gap. The CDR3 consists of 12 residues. The CDR3 region has the DNA TGCAGCGTTGATTCGTCTACCAATGGCTACACCTTC. This sequence encodes CSVDSSTNGYTF.

V usage is TRBV6-5 and J usage is TRBJ1-2; no clear D. This CDR3 spans 15 amino acids. Trimming pared 4 bases from V and 6 bases from J, leaving 18 bases between. Germline V CDR1 and CDR2: MNHEY, SVGAGI. The CDR3: CASSSYTGGGDGYTF. CDR3 in DNA: TGTGCCAGCAGTTCTTACACGGGAGGAGGAGATGGCTACACCTTC.

The V and J genes are TRBV7-2 and TRBJ2-7, with 8 bases fitting TRBD1. There are 18 residues in the CDR3. V was clipped by 2 bases and J by 1 base; unmatched bases: 13. Germline V gene data show CDR1 as SGHTA and CDR2 as FQGNSA. CDR3 in amino acids: CASSLRFAGQGVSYEQYF. DNA for the CDR3: TGTGCCAGCAGCTTAAGGTTCGCCGGACAGGGCGTATCCTACGAGCAGTACTTC.

The chain couples TRBV6-4 to TRBJ1-3, with a tentative D call TRBD1 (5 bases). V lost 10 bases and J lost 4, with 14 bases in between. Looked up from germline, CDR1 is MRHNA and CDR2 is SNTAGT. The CDR3 consists of 13 residues. CDR3 in amino acids: CATPTGGGNTIYF. In DNA form, the CDR3 reads TGTGCCACCCCTACAGGCGGAGGAAACACCATATATTTT.

This chain uses TRBV7-8 with TRBJ2-2, with 7 nucleotides matching TRBD1. The CDR3 has 17 residues. CDR1 and CDR2 (germline): SGHVS, FQNEAQ. V lost 1 base to trimming and J lost 6 bases; unmatched junction nucleotides: 11. CDR3 residues: CASSLGGRGGLAGELFF. The CDR3 bases are TGTGCCAGCAGCTTAGGGGGTAGAGGGGGCCTCGCCGGGGAGCTGTTTTTT.

The chain combines TRBV27 with TRBJ2-5; a possible D gene is TRBD1 (5 bases). Looked up from germline, CDR1 is MNHEY and CDR2 is SMNVEV (reference sequence). The V gene lost 4 bases and the J gene lost 2 bases, with 20 bases spanning the gap. This CDR3 is built from 17 residues. Here the CDR3 DNA reads TGTGCCAGCAGTTCAGATACGCCAGGGTTCCTACAAGAGACCCAGTACTTC. Protein product: CASSSDTPGFLQETQYF.

This rearrangement joins TRBV7-2 to TRBJ1-2; possible D gene TRBD1, 6 bases. CDR3 size: 13 residues. Germline CDR1 reads SGHTA; CDR2 reads FQGNSA. The V end lost 7 bases, the J end lost 2 bases, and 11 bases lay between the germline ends. The CDR3, as DNA: TGTGCCAGCACCGACAGGCAAAACTATGGCTACACCTTC. Translating it yields CASTDRQNYGYTF.

V is TRBV4-1 and J is TRBJ2-5, with no clear D. The last part of the DNA fits TRBJ2-7 better; the J call may be wrong. The CDR3 has 14 amino acids. Germline V lookup: CDR1 MGHRA, CDR2 YSYEKL. The CDR3 DNA sequence: TGCGCCAGCAGCCAAGAGATTGGGTACTACGAGCAGTACTTC. As protein: CASSQEIGYYEQYF.

DNA for the CDR3: TGTGCCAGCAGCCAAGAAGGATACGGGGGTGAGCAGTTCTTC. It encodes CASSQEGYGGEQFF. The chain links TRBV4-2 to TRBJ2-1; TRBD2 is a possible D gene (6 bases). The germline gives CDR1 LGHNA, CDR2 YNFKEQ. Trimming pared 0 bases from V and 9 bases from J, leaving 12 bases between. This CDR3 comprises 14 residues.

The V gene is TRBV5-6, the J gene TRBJ2-7, with D unclear. V shed 4 bases and J shed 4 bases, with 9 bases lying between them. The CDR3 is made up of 12 amino acids. Germline CDR1 reads SGHDT; CDR2 reads YYEEEE. The CDR3 here is CASSAEEYEQYF. CDR3 DNA sequence: TGTGCCAGCAGCGCTGAGGAGTACGAGCAGTACTTC.